This T cell receptor (beta chain) was identified in a study of T cells in women clearing cervical HPV infection. Across the study: No precancer developed; the control's incident HPV16 infection cleared within 12 months. Case blood was drawn a median around 140 days after lesion detection. Blood came at first lesion visit for cases, post-clearance for controls.

A word on this clone: The DNA ends 3 residues before the CDR3 does, and the rest of the CDR3 is filled in from the germline J gene.

Sequencing used immunoSEQ multiplex PCR; TCRdb keeps in-frame clones, though not all of them. The sample features fewer than 40,000 clones, with around 6.6% in its top ten. The CDR3 extends over 15 amino acids. Germline CDR1 and CDR2: LNHDA and SQIVND (reference sequence). Unmatched junction bases numbered 9, after V lost 5 bases and J lost 5 bases. The material sequenced was blood buffy coat. The chain employs TRBV19 and TRBJ2-1; 7 nucleotides agree with TRBD1. The source of this sequence is a woman aged 18-69 years with a cervical HPV16 infection that either progressed to CIN3+ or cleared (not recorded which). The CDR3 DNA, read in part, is TGTGCCAGTAGTTTCGACAGGGCACTCCACAATGAG. It translates to CASSFDRALHNE. The entire CDR3 protein is CASSFDRALHNEQFF.